This T cell receptor (beta chain) comes out of a study of blood T cell repertoires in COVID-19. Overall study: The study drew acute and convalescent COVID-19 samples from the United States, Italy and Spain. PBMCs, B-cell-depleted T cells, or T cells provided the cDNA or gDNA that made up the material.

Germline lookup yields CDR1 SEHNR and CDR2 FQNEAQ (reference sequence). V was clipped by 5 bases and J by 4 bases; unmatched bases: 11. This CDR3 is built from 16 residues. Study processing details: Amplification of reference gene primers was used by the study to estimate nucleated cell counts. TCRdb's copy holds only in-frame clones and misses some; the assay was immunoSEQ multiplex PCR. D and trimming were read from the DNA, whereas the V and J calls and clone size are those reported in that table. The table lists roughly 33,000 clones, 78% of them singletons. V gene TRBV7-9 combines with J gene TRBJ1-3; 7 bases fit TRBD1. This clonotype originated in a woman aged 55-69 years with acute or convalescent COVID-19. Sequencing input: peripheral blood. This CDR3 reads CASSAPVGTAGNTIYF. Written as DNA, the CDR3 is TGTGCCAGCAGCGCCCCCGTCGGGACAGCGGGAAACACCATATATTTT.